This T cell receptor (beta chain) was recorded in a study of T cells after yellow fever vaccination. Study background: Some fractions had low cell numbers, and these were prepared with SMART-Seq v4 Ultra Low Input.

TCRdb independently ran MiXCR on the 5' RACE reads; one entry per CDR3 protein. Among 200,000 to 300,000 distinct CDR3 sequences, about 3.9% were seen once, and the ten largest hold under 20%. Whole-study findings and limits: Most clones from primary vaccination were detected again post-booster (just over 95% CD4, roughly 91% CD8). Clonotypes found in both CD4 and CD8 compartments made up a small share.

There are 15 residues in the CDR3. Trimming pared 7 bases from V and 2 bases from J, leaving 15 bases between. Looked up from germline, CDR1 is LNHDA and CDR2 is SQIVND (reference sequence). This clonotype was seen a few times. Antigen: not known. The sample in question was PBMCs, obtained 15 days after the yellow fever booster vaccination. The source of this sequence is a man aged 18 to 29 who received the YFV17D yellow fever vaccine. The chain is built from TRBV19 and TRBJ2-1; D gene unclear. In DNA form, the CDR3 reads TGTGCCAGTACCCCGGCCGGGTCTACCTACAATGAGCAGTTCTTC. Residues: CASTPAGSTYNEQFF.